This T cell receptor (beta chain) was recorded in a study of neurological immune-mediated disorders. On the study more broadly: The study included around 35 multiple sclerosis patients, approximately 30 relapsing-remitting and 3 secondary progressive.

TCRdb processed the 5' RACE reads anew with MiXCR; each CDR3 protein has one entry. The profile shows tens of thousands of distinct CDR3 sequences, 3% to 3.5% of them singletons. Looked up from germline, CDR1 is SGHRS and CDR2 is YFSETQ. V lost 0 bases and J lost 0, with 7 bases in between. This CDR3 has 15 residues. Study-wide points: No CDR3 amino acid sequences were shared by expanded clones across subjects, suggesting private repertoires in all groups.

This clonotype was observed many times. The antigen is undetermined. Unsorted libraries used 2 million PBMCs kept at -80 degrees C. This sequence was found in a man aged 35 to 55 with multiple sclerosis. The rearrangement links TRBV5-1 to TRBJ2-1; D gene uncertain. The specimen was PBMCs. The CDR3 reads CASSLVQSSYNEQFF. CDR3 DNA sequence: TGCGCCAGCAGCTTGGTGCAAAGCTCCTACAATGAGCAGTTCTTC.